A single sample is the source of the 2 T cell receptor beta chains below, sequenced in a study of cytomegalovirus exposure and HLA in healthy donors. Primers: 60 Vbeta forward and 13 Jbeta reverse. Measured with immunoSEQ multiplex PCR; TCRdb has only the in-frame clones, and not every one. Among some 120,000 clones listed, 73% were seen once. The source material was PBMCs. The receptor source for this set is a young woman in good health and CMV-seronegative.

The rearrangement links TRBV19 to TRBJ2-7, with TRBD1 matching over 10 bases. There are 16 residues in the CDR3. The germline CDR1 and CDR2 sequences are LNHDA and SQIVND (reference sequence). V lost 3 bases to trimming and J lost 6 bases; unmatched junction nucleotides: 11. DNA of the CDR3: TGTGCCAGTAGTATCACGGGGGGACAGGGGATCGGCGAGCAGTACTTC. It yields the protein CASSITGGQGIGEQYF.

The chain recombines TRBV30 with TRBJ2-5, with TRBD1 as a possible D gene (5 bases). V lost 2 bases and J lost 2, with 18 bases in between. The germline V gene encodes CDR1 GTSNPN and CDR2 SVGIG (reference sequence). The CDR3 extends over 16 amino acids. The DNA of the CDR3 is TGTGCCTGGAGTCCTCTGTGGGGCGCTCCACAAGAGACCCAGTACTTC. Translation: CAWSPLWGAPQETQYF.